These 4 T cell receptor beta chains came from one sample sequenced in a study of technical replicates of blood from a few donors. The assay was immunoSEQ multiplex PCR, and TCRdb's table has in-frame clones only and misses some. Of tens of thousands of clones in the sample, 95% to 97% were seen once. Sequenced material: T cells isolated from PBMCs. The receptor source for this set is a human donor in good health.

This clone was recorded only once. CDR3 protein: CASSRGTSEAFF. The CDR3, as DNA: TGTGCCAGCAGCCGAGGGACATCTGAAGCTTTCTTT. The chain carries TRBV7-2 and TRBJ1-1, with a possible D match to TRBD1 (6 bases). CDR1 SGHTA and CDR2 FQGNSA come from the germline V gene. CDR3 length: 12 residues. The germline V and J ends were trimmed by 5 bases and 6 bases, with 10 bases remaining between them. The full variable domain, completed using reference TRBV7-2 and TRBJ1-1, is GAGVSQSPSNKVTEKGKDVELRCDPISGHTALYWYRQSLGQGLEFLIYFQGNSAPDKSGLPSDRFSAERTGGSVSTLTIQRTQQEDSAVYLCASSRGTSEAFFGQGTRLTVV.

The rearrangement uses TRBV7-3 and TRBJ1-1; a possible D gene is TRBD1 (6 bases). Per the germline V gene, CDR1 is SGHTA and CDR2 is FQGTGA. Between the trimmed V and J ends, which lost 3 bases and 3 bases, there was a span of 11 bases. CDR3 length: 14 amino acids. The CDR3 spells CASSFGGLDTEAFF. The CDR3 DNA is TGTGCCAGCAGCTTCGGGGGGCTTGACACTGAAGCTTTCTTT.

This clone has just one count. This same CDR3 is encoded by further DNA sequences in the sample. The rearrangement joins TRBV5-1 to TRBJ1-1; 8 nucleotides align to TRBD1. Germline V lookup: CDR1 SGHRS, CDR2 YFSETQ. The CDR3 consists of 13 residues. Unmatched junction bases numbered 3, after V lost 4 bases and J lost 4 bases. The CDR3 sequence is CASSTTGGTEAFF. DNA of the CDR3: TGCGCCAGCAGCACCACAGGGGGCACTGAAGCTTTCTTT.

The chain employs TRBV5-1 and TRBJ2-7; 11 bases line up with TRBD2. Germline V gives CDR1 SGHRS, CDR2 YFSETQ. CDR3 length: 15 residues. Losses at the gene ends were 3 bases for V and 4 bases for J; bases not matched to a gene: 6. In DNA form, the CDR3 reads TGCGCCAGCAGCTCTACTAGCGGGAGTGCGTACGAGCAGTACTTC. Protein sequence: CASSSTSGSAYEQYF.